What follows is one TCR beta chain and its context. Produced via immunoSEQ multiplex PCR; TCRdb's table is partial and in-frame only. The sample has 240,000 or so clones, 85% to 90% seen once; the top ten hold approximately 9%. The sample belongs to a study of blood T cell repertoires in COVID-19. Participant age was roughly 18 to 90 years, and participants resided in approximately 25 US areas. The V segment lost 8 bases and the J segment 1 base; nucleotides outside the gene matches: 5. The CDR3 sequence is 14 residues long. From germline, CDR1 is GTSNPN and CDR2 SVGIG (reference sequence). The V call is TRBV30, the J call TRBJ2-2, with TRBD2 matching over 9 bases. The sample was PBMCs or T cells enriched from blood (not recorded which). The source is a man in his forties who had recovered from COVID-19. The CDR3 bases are TGTGCCCGTAAGACTAGCGGGAACACCGGGGAGCTGTTTTTT. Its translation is CARKTSGNTGELFF.